This T cell receptor (beta chain) was retrieved from a study of OX40 agonist ivuxolimab in advanced cancers. TCRdb's table, derived via immunoSEQ multiplex PCR, lists solely in-frame clones and lacks some. The sample yields 80,000 to 90,000 clones, around 80% seen once. The CDR3 has 15 residues. In germline, CDR1 is SGDLS, CDR2 YYNGEE. Losses at the gene ends were 4 bases for V and 7 bases for J; bases not matched to a gene: 11. Overall study results and limits: The antigens recognized by the expanded peripheral T cells, that is their antigen specificity, were not determined. Within 6 weeks, CD4+ and CD8+ blood T cells expanded clonally at 0.1 to 3.0 mg/kg.

This clone has more than one count but fewer than ten. Its antigen remains unidentified. The sequenced sample was CD4+ or CD8+ T cells sorted from blood, obtained in a trial of the OX40 agonist ivuxolimab. V usage is TRBV9 and J usage is TRBJ2-5, with 9 positions matching TRBD1. This TCR was sampled from an adult with an advanced solid tumor such as melanoma, head and neck, liver or kidney cancer. The CDR3 reads CASSIDPGQGSTQYF. The CDR3 bases are TGTGCCAGCAGCATAGATCCGGGACAGGGTTCGACCCAGTACTTC.